The subject of this entry is one TCR beta chain. The antigen it recognizes is unknown. Base qualities were left out, and no much larger clone turns up one base away. The entry originates in a study of OX40 agonist ivuxolimab in advanced cancers. A note on the overall study: Ivuxolimab was a fully human IgG2 agonistic monoclonal antibody targeting the costimulatory receptor OX40 (CD134). Partial responses were achieved by three dose-escalation patients, of whom one had hepatocellular carcinoma and two had cutaneous melanoma. The purpose of peripheral TCRbeta sequencing was to test whether ivuxolimab changed TCR sequence diversity and led to clonal T-cell expansion. The dose-escalation cohort was 82.7% male with a mean age of about 65 years, ranging from about 20 to 80. The paper reports the monotherapy dose-escalation portion (N of about 50 patients) of the phase I ivuxolimab trial. Intravenous ivuxolimab was administered to patients every 2 weeks at six dose levels: 0.01, 0.1, 0.3, 1.5, 3 and 10 mg/kg. Prior anti-PD-1, anti-PD-L1 or anti-CTLA-4 therapy was permitted, and checkpoint inhibitors had been received by roughly 40% of dose-escalation patients. Among the 52 dose-escalation patients, some 20 had hepatocellular carcinoma, roughly 15 melanoma, 9 renal cell carcinoma and 9 head and neck cancer. What the research found in general, with its limitations: In partial responders in the 0.1-3.0 mg/kg groups, normalized peripheral clonal expansion was found to be among the lowest, especially among CD8+ T cells. Low levels of normalized T-cell clonal expansion were also seen in some patients who did not respond. On average, CD8+ T cells showed more expanded clones than CD4+ T cells after ivuxolimab. Antigen specificity was not determined for the clonally expanded peripheral T cells. At doses from 0.1 to 3.0 mg/kg, clonal expansion was seen in both CD4+ and CD8+ blood T cells between baseline and week 6.

To sequence the TCRbeta CDR3 region, genomic DNA was isolated from the sorted cells. The immunoSEQ Assay was used for sequencing of TCRbeta CDR3 regions. The table was pulled from immuneACCESS by TCRdb, which kept in-frame rearrangements only. Such tables lose some clones; where checked, under half of the loss comes from unresolved V genes, and the rest has no known cause. The sample yields some 86,000 clones; 70% to 90% were counted once. The ten top clones hold approximately 1.3% of the sample. The CDR3 goes from the cysteine to the phenylalanine over 18 residues. CDR3 DNA only is kept here, 54 bases in frame from base 1. The germline V gene provides CDR1 SGHTA and CDR2 FQGTGA. Germline trimming: 2 bases from V, 9 bases from J; junction bases outside gene matches: 18. The trial excluded patients who had a history of autoimmune disease or who were on systemic immunosuppression. Peripheral blood for TCR sequencing was collected from all dose cohorts at baseline, on cycle 4 day 1, and on cycle 7 day 1. The samples were drawn from a first-in-human, open-label, multicenter phase I dose-escalation trial of ivuxolimab. Adults with locally advanced or metastatic melanoma, renal cell carcinoma, hepatocellular carcinoma or head and neck squamous cell carcinoma were enrolled in the trial. CD4+ and CD8+ T cells were sorted separately from peripheral blood before TCR sequencing.

The receptor was isolated from an adult with an advanced solid tumor such as melanoma, head and neck, liver or kidney cancer. The sample here was CD4+ or CD8+ T cells sorted from blood, taken in a trial of the OX40 agonist ivuxolimab. The V and J genes are TRBV7-3 and TRBJ2-3; 9 bases in the middle match TRBD2. The DNA sequence is as follows: TGTGCCAGCAGCTTATCAGCGGGGGGAAGGCTAGCAGGAGGCACGCAGTATTTT. This translates into CASSLSAGGRLAGGTQYF.